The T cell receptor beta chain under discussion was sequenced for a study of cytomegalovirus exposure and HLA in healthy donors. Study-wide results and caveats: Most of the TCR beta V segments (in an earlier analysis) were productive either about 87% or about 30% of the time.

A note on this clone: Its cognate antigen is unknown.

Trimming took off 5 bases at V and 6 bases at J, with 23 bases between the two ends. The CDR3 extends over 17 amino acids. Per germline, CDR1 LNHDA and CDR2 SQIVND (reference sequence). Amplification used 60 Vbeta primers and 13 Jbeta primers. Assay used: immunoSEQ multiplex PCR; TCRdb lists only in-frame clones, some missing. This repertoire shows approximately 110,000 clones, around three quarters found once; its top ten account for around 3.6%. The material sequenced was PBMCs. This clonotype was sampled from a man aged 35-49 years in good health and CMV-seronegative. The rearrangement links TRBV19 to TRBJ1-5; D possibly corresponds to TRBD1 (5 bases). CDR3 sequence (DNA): TGTGCCAGTAGTCCCACCGCAGGGTATTTAGGTAGTCAGCCCCAGCATTTT. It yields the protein CASSPTAGYLGSQPQHF.